The following is a TCR beta chain sequence with its context. Its antigen is not known. These data are taken from a study of shared clonotypes between healthy human individuals. Study-level findings and limits: Clonotype sharing among the donors was expected to vary with sequencing depth. Limited genetic and exposure-history diversity came from having few donors.

V dropped 7 bases and J dropped 0 bases, with 16 bases sitting between them. Germline CDR1 SGHRS, CDR2 YFSETQ. The CDR3 consists of 16 residues. Researchers ran the assay at a deep level. As processed by the authors: Quality scores were absent from the junction-only immunoSEQ sequences, so filtering differed. Produced via immunoSEQ multiplex PCR; TCRdb's table is partial and in-frame only. Clone size and V and J calls were adopted from that table, with D and trimming inferred from the DNA. The sample has 450,000 to 500,000 clones; 79% are singletons. Sequenced: PBMCs. The TCR originated in a woman in her 40s in good health. Some clones in this sample may be carry-over from other donors' samples. The J gene is TRBJ2-2, the V gene TRBV5-1; D is perhaps TRBD2 (6 bases). The CDR3 protein is CASAGGSSANTGELFF. The CDR3 nucleotides read TGCGCCAGCGCCGGCGGATCTAGCGCGAACACCGGGGAGCTGTTTTTT.